This is a list of T cell receptor beta chains from one sample in a study of T-cell memory formation after mild COVID-19. TCRdb itself ran the 5' RACE reads through MiXCR, one entry per CDR3 protein. The table includes around 130,000 distinct CDR3 sequences, about 14% detected once. The sequenced sample was PBMCs or a T cell subset sorted from them (not recorded which). The receptors derive from an adult woman who had mild COVID-19 (a few samples of this study predate the infection). Cell type and time point are not known. The CDR3 runs from the conserved cysteine through the conserved F or W. A D gene is named only where the DNA matches it firmly. Size is stated for part of the rows, as once, few or many counts, or as a class when the clone is expanded.

15	TRBV30	TRBJ2-3	-	TRBD2	TGTGCCTGGAGGCCGGGACTAGCGACGTCAGATACGCAGTATTTT	CAWRPGLATSDTQYF
13	TRBV27	TRBJ2-7	once	-	TGTGCCAGCAGTTTTGGACTATACTACGAGCAGTACTTC	CASSFGLYYEQYF
16	TRBV20-1	TRBJ1-5	-	TRBD1	TGCAGTGCTAGGGGACAGGGGCAGGCCTTGAATCAGCCCCAGCATTTT	CSARGQGQALNQPQHF
14	TRBV9	TRBJ2-1	few	TRBD2	TGTGCCAGCAGCGTAGCTAGCGGGGGGGAGGAGCAGTTCTTC	CASSVASGGEEQFF
15	TRBV19	TRBJ2-3	few	TRBD2	TGTGCCAGTACCCTTCTAGCGGGAGCCACAGATACGCAGTATTTT	CASTLLAGATDTQYF
16	TRBV3-1	TRBJ2-7	-	-	TGTGCCAGCAGCCAAGATAGAGACAGACCCTCCTACGAGCAGTACTTC	CASSQDRDRPSYEQYF
14	TRBV7-9	TRBJ2-7	-	TRBD1	TGTGCCAGCAGCTTAAACACCGGGACAGGGGAGCAGTACTTC	CASSLNTGTGEQYF
14	TRBV4-2	TRBJ2-7	-	-	TGTGCCAGCAGCCAAGAGGGTCTACCCCACGAGCAGTACTTC	CASSQEGLPHEQYF
14	TRBV19	TRBJ1-1	-	TRBD1	TGTGCCAGTAGTAAGACAGGGTACGGCACTGAAGCTTTCTTT	CASSKTGYGTEAFF
15	TRBV7-9	TRBJ1-4	-	TRBD1	TGTGCCAGCAGCGCCCTACAGGGGGTAAATGAAAAACTGTTTTTT	CASSALQGVNEKLFF
14	TRBV4-2	TRBJ2-3	many	TRBD2	TGTGCCAGCAGCCAGGAGGGAGGGGCAGATACGCAGTATTTT	CASSQEGGADTQYF
13	TRBV24-1	TRBJ1-2	-	-	TGTGCCACCAGTGACCGGTGGGGCGGTGGCTACACCTTC	CATSDRWGGGYTF
12	TRBV13	TRBJ1-5	-	-	TGTGCCAGCAGCTTAGGAGTTCAGCCCCAGCATTTT	CASSLGVQPQHF
15	TRBV7-9	TRBJ2-3	few	-	TGTGCCAGCAGAAAACTAATGGAGGGAACAGATACGCAGTATTTT	CASRKLMEGTDTQYF
16	TRBV7-9	TRBJ2-7	many	-	TGTGCCAGCAGCGGGGCACCGGGCCTAAAGGGAAACGAGCAGTACTTC	CASSGAPGLKGNEQYF
13	TRBV18	TRBJ2-7	few	-	TGTGCCAGCTCACCGTATAGGGGCTACGAGCAGTACTTC	CASSPYRGYEQYF
11	TRBV19	TRBJ2-7	few	-	TGTGCCAGTAGTAACATGTACGAGCAGTACTTC	CASSNMYEQYF
13	TRBV20-1	TRBJ1-1	-	-	TGCAGCGACTTTGACAGGTTGAACACTGAAGCTTTCTTT	CSDFDRLNTEAFF
14	TRBV4-3	TRBJ2-1	-	-	TGCGCCAGCAGCCTGGGGACGGGTCGTGATGAGCAGTTCTTC	CASSLGTGRDEQFF
15	TRBV29-1	TRBJ2-1	few	-	TGCAGCGTTGAACTTGGGGGAGGATGGTACAATGAGCAGTTCTTC	CSVELGGGWYNEQFF
15	TRBV3-1	TRBJ2-3	few	-	TGTGCCAGCAGCCAAGGCCTGTGGTCCACAGATACGCAGTATTTT	CASSQGLWSTDTQYF
13	TRBV5-1	TRBJ2-7	-	TRBD2	TGCGCCAGCAGCCCCGGGGAGGGCTACGAGCAGTACTTC	CASSPGEGYEQYF
13	TRBV4-3	TRBJ1-1	few	-	TGCGCCAGCAGCCAATCCGGGAACACTGAAGCTTTCTTT	CASSQSGNTEAFF
15	TRBV5-1	TRBJ1-5	-	-	TGCGCCAGCAGCCCTACGGGGGGAGCCCCACAGCCCCAGCATTTT	CASSPTGGAPQPQHF
12	TRBV5-5	TRBJ1-1	medium-sized	-	TGTGCCAGCAGCTCGCAGGGTACTGAAGCTTTCTTT	CASSSQGTEAFF
14	TRBV20-1	TRBJ2-1	-	TRBD2	TGCAGTGCTGGGGGGACTAGAACCTACAATGAGCAGTTCTTC	CSAGGTRTYNEQFF
18	TRBV5-1	TRBJ2-2	-	-	TGCGCCAGCAGCTTGGAGGCAGGGCCAGTATCTAGCACCGGGGAGCTGTTTTTT	CASSLEAGPVSSTGELFF
16	TRBV29-1	TRBJ2-1	-	TRBD1	TGCAGCGTTGAAATTTTGGGACAGGGGGCCGACAATGAGCAGTTCTTC	CSVEILGQGADNEQFF
15	TRBV27	TRBJ1-5	few	-	TGTGCCAGCAGTTTTCAGGGAGGGTACAATCAGCCCCAGCATTTT	CASSFQGGYNQPQHF
22	TRBV4-1	TRBJ2-3	-	TRBD1	TGCGCCAGCAGCCAACCCGTCCGGGGACAGGGCCATTTTGATTCTAGCACAGATACGCAGTATTTT	CASSQPVRGQGHFDSSTDTQYF
12	TRBV6-5	TRBJ2-7	few	-	TGTGCCAGCGGATTCAGCTCCTACGAGCAGTACTTC	CASGFSSYEQYF
15	TRBV15	TRBJ2-1	-	-	TGTGCCACCAGCAGAGATAGTCGCTCCTACAATGAGCAGTTCTTC	CATSRDSRSYNEQFF
15	TRBV9	TRBJ1-3	-	-	TGTGCCAGCAGCCCGAGCGGAACCTCTGGAAACACCATATATTTT	CASSPSGTSGNTIYF
15	TRBV7-3	TRBJ2-1	few	TRBD2	TGTGCCAGCAGCTTAATGGCTAGCGGGATTAATGAGCAGTTCTTC	CASSLMASGINEQFF
19	TRBV12-3/TRBV12-4	TRBJ2-1	few	-	TGTGCCAGCAGTTTAGCGGGGCTTTGGGCAGCGCGCGTGTTCAATGAGCAGTTCTTC	CASSLAGLWAARVFNEQFF
19	TRBV5-6	TRBJ2-1	-	-	TGTGCCAGCAGCTTGGCCGGCAGTTTAGGGGAGAAGTCCTACAATGAGCAGTTCTTC	CASSLAGSLGEKSYNEQFF
16	TRBV4-3	TRBJ2-1	few	TRBD2	TGCGCCAGCAGCCAAGGGACTAGCGGGAGTAGGGATGAGCAGTTCTTC	CASSQGTSGSRDEQFF
13	TRBV30	TRBJ1-1	-	-	TGTGCCTGGAGGGGCGTAGGGGGCACTGAAGCTTTCTTT	CAWRGVGGTEAFF
14	TRBV5-4	TRBJ2-7	-	-	TGTGCCAGCAGCTTGGGGCTCGGAGGCTACGAGCAGTACTTC	CASSLGLGGYEQYF
16	TRBV2	TRBJ2-7	-	-	TGTGCCAGCAGTGAAGTGGAAGACAAGGTTACCTACGAGCAGTACTTC	CASSEVEDKVTYEQYF
20	TRBV4-3	TRBJ2-7	many	TRBD2	TGCGCCAGCAGCCAAGATCTAGTGCCGGGACTAGCGGGAGAACTGTACGAGCAGTACTTC	CASSQDLVPGLAGELYEQYF
15	TRBV10-3	TRBJ1-4	-	-	TGTGCCATCAGTGAGGGGAGGGCGCTTAATGAAAAACTGTTTTTT	CAISEGRALNEKLFF
15	TRBV29-1	TRBJ1-1	few	-	TGCAGCGTTGAAGATCTGGGGACACTGAACACTGAAGCTTTCTTT	CSVEDLGTLNTEAFF
15	TRBV7-2	TRBJ2-5	many	-	TGTGCCAGCAGCCGCGGTGGGTATTCAGCAGAGACCCAGTACTTC	CASSRGGYSAETQYF
12	TRBV25-1	TRBJ2-1	few	-	TGTGCCAGCAGTGAAATTGGTACATCGAAGTTCTTC	CASSEIGTSKFF
15	TRBV2	TRBJ1-1	-	-	TGTGCCAGCAGTGAAGGCCGATACATGAACACTGAAGCTTTCTTT	CASSEGRYMNTEAFF
17	TRBV12-3/TRBV12-4	TRBJ2-1	-	TRBD2	TGTGCCAGCAGTTTGTTTTCCCCGGGACTAGCGGGAGATGAGCAGTTCTTC	CASSLFSPGLAGDEQFF
13	TRBV20-1	TRBJ2-1	many	-	TGCAGTGCTAGCCCTACTAGCCGAGGTGAGCAGTTCTTC	CSASPTSRGEQFF
20	TRBV4-3	TRBJ2-2	-	TRBD2	TGCGCCAGCAGCCAAGAGCTAGCGGGAGTATCCTTTACCGACACCGGGGAGCTGTTTTTT	CASSQELAGVSFTDTGELFF
14	TRBV6-2/TRBV6-3	TRBJ2-1	few	-	TGTGCCAGCAGTTACTCGCTCTCCCTAGGTGAGCAGTTCTTC	CASSYSLSLGEQFF
14	TRBV5-6	TRBJ1-2	few	-	TGTGCCAGCAGCTTGGAGGACAGTCTTGACGGCTACACCTTC	CASSLEDSLDGYTF
15	TRBV24-1	TRBJ2-7	few	-	TGTGCCACCAGTGATTATGGACTCGTCTCCTACGAGCAGTACTTC	CATSDYGLVSYEQYF